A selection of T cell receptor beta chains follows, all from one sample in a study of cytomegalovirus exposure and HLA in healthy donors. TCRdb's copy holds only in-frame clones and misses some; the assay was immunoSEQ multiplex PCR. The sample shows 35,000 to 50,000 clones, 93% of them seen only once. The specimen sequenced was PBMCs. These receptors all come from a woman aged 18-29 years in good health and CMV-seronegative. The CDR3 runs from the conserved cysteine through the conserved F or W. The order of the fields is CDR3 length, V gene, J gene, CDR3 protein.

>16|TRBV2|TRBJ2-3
CASSGALAGGKDTQYF
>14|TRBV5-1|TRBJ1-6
CASSLSQINSPLHF
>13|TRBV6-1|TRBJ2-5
CATGGAPWETQYF
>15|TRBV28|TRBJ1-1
CASSSGDRLNTEAFF
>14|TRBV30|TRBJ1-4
CAWREQGTNEKLFF
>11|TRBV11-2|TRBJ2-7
CASSAPDEQYF
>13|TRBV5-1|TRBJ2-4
CASSPVREDIQYF
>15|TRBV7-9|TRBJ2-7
CASSPGTGDSYEQYF
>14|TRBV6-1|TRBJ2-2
CASINTGGVGELFF
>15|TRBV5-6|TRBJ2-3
CASSSSGGFADTQYF
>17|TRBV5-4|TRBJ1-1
CASSLVGGWGRGTEAFF
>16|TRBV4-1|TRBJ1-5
CASSLVPGQSNQPQHF
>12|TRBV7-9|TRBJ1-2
CASSLQGKGYTF
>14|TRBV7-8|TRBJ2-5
CASSPIGVQETQYF
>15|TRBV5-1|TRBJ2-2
CASSVGTQTTGELFF
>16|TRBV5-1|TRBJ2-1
CASSLERQGSYNEQFF
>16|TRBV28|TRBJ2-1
CASSLRTSVSYNEQFF
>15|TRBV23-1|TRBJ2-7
CASSPFSGRSYEQYF
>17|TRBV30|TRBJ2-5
CAWSVRWGQAIKETQYF
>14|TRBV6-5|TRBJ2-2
CASRAAEHTGELFF
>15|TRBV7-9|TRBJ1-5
CASSLGSGGEQPQHF
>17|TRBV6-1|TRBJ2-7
CASSEGWRLAGKGEQYF
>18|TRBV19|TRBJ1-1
CASSIRAGRKKGNTEAFF
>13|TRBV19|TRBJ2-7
CASSIPGTYEQYF
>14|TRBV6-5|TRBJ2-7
CASSPGQGAREQYF
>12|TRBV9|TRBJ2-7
CASASSSYEQYF
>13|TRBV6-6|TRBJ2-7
CASSPQGNYEQYF
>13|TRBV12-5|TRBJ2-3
CASAAPQGNTQYF